A selection of T cell receptor beta chains follows, all from one sample in a study of shared clonotypes between healthy human individuals. The protocol was immunoSEQ multiplex PCR, while the TCRdb copy is restricted to in-frame clones and leaves out a portion. The data show about 980,000 clones, approximately 80% seen once. Sequenced sample: memory CD4+ T cells sorted from blood. These receptor sequences come from a man between 18 and 35 years old in good health. CDR3s leave out the opening cysteine and the closing phenylalanine or tryptophan. Each record gives: J gene, V gene, CDR3 protein.

>TRBJ2-5|TRBV5-1
ASSLRAFEETQY
>TRBJ1-2|TRBV30
AWSRRDAVRDTKDYGYT
>TRBJ2-7|TRBV7-2
ASSLAATGGYEQY
>TRBJ2-7|TRBV6-5
ASSYGLAGVEEQY
>TRBJ2-3|TRBV9
ASSARQGSTDTQY
>TRBJ2-7|TRBV2
ASSRDSQSYEQY
>TRBJ1-3|TRBV2
ASRADGLFGNTIY
>TRBJ2-5|TRBV5-1
ASKYREETQY
>TRBJ1-2|TRBV11-1
ASSSDRGNDYGYT
>TRBJ2-1|TRBV5-4
ASSSDGGFYDEQF
>TRBJ2-3|TRBV5-8
ASSLDGITDTQY
>TRBJ2-5|TRBV15
ATSRRAGGQETQY
>TRBJ1-2|TRBV5-4
ASSLDGRVNYGYT
>TRBJ2-7|TRBV10-3
AISVLNEQY
>NA|TRBV29-1
SVTGTNYYEQY
>NA|TRBV6-6
ASKWGYEQY